Listed here are 15 T cell receptor beta chains from one sample, sequenced in a study of blood T cell repertoires in COVID-19. TCRdb's copy holds only in-frame clones and misses some; the assay was immunoSEQ multiplex PCR. This sample has approximately 80,000 clones, with about 80% found just once. Sequences were obtained from peripheral blood. The receptors were sampled from a woman between 70 and 85 years old with acute or convalescent COVID-19.

J is TRBJ2-5 and V is TRBV5-1; 10 nucleotides align to TRBD1. The CDR3 contains 14 residues. Germline values: CDR1 SGHRS, CDR2 YFSETQ. V shed 4 bases, J shed 5 bases, and the junction held 5 bases outside the gene matches. The DNA for the CDR3 is TGCGCCAGCAGCACGGACAGGGGGTGGGAGACCCAGTACTTC. Protein: CASSTDRGWETQYF.

The rearrangement links TRBV29-1 to TRBJ2-1; 8 positions match TRBD1. Germline V gene sequence: CDR1 SQVTM, CDR2 ANQGSEA. After removal of 7 bases from V and 3 bases from J, the junction contained 2 bases not matched to a gene. The CDR3 runs 12 residues. The CDR3 DNA sequence: TGCAGCGCTGACAGGGGCTACAATGAGCAGTTCTTC. Encoded protein: CSADRGYNEQFF.

V usage is TRBV30 and J usage is TRBJ1-1; D not resolved. The CDR3 covers 13 residues. Per the germline V gene, CDR1 is GTSNPN and CDR2 is SVGIG (reference sequence). V was pared by 2 bases and J by 0 bases, with 7 bases between. The CDR3 DNA follows: TGTGCCTGGAGTCGAGAACTGAACACTGAAGCTTTCTTT. Translated, it gives CAWSRELNTEAFF. The whole variable domain, remainder taken from reference TRBV30 and TRBJ1-1, is SQTIHQWPATLVQPVGSPLSLECTVEGTSNPNLYWYRQAAGRGLQLLFYSVGIGQISSEVPQNLSASRPQDRQFILSSKKLLLSDSGFYLCAWSRELNTEAFFGQGTRLTVV.

This clone was seen more than once but under ten times. V gene TRBV15 combines with J gene TRBJ1-4; perhaps TRBD1 as D (5 bases). CDR1 and CDR2 from the germline V gene are LNHNV and YYDKDF (reference sequence). Trimming cost V 4 bases and J 8 bases, with 8 bases left between them. This CDR3 has 12 amino acids. This CDR3 is CATSKNREKLFF. The CDR3 nucleotides are TGTGCCACCAGCAAAAACAGGGAAAAACTGTTTTTT.

The chain links TRBV28 to TRBJ1-2, with 9 positions matching TRBD1. V lost 5 bases and J lost 7; bases outside the gene matches: 8. Germline V gene sequence: CDR1 MDHEN, CDR2 SYDVKM. The CDR3 has 14 residues. The CDR3 DNA reads TGTGCCAGCAGTGCCGTCACAGGGGGCGGTGGCTACACCTTC. Its protein is CASSAVTGGGGYTF.

The chain recombines TRBV10-1 with TRBJ2-2; TRBD2 agrees at 7 bases. V lost 4 bases and J lost 7; bases outside the gene matches: 6. The germline V gene has CDR1 WNHNN and CDR2 SYGVQD (reference sequence). The CDR3 is 14 residues long. The CDR3 DNA follows: TGCGCCAGCAGTGGAGGTAGCGGGCTCGGGGAGCTGTTTTTT. Translating gives CASSGGSGLGELFF.

The genes are TRBV30 and TRBJ2-2; 7 positions match TRBD1. Germline loops: CDR1 GTSNPN, CDR2 SVGIG (reference sequence). Trimming cost V 4 bases and J 2 bases; bases outside gene matches: 4. The CDR3 loop spans 14 amino acids. CDR3 residues: CAWNQGVNTGELFF. The CDR3, as DNA: TGTGCCTGGAACCAGGGGGTCAACACCGGGGAGCTGTTTTTT. Complete variable domain (other parts from reference TRBV30 and TRBJ2-2): SQTIHQWPATLVQPVGSPLSLECTVEGTSNPNLYWYRQAAGRGLQLLFYSVGIGQISSEVPQNLSASRPQDRQFILSSKKLLLSDSGFYLCAWNQGVNTGELFFGEGSRLTVL.

This clone was counted only a few times. This chain connects TRBV5-6 to TRBJ1-2; weak D call: TRBD1 (5 bases). The germline gives CDR1 SGHDT, CDR2 YYEEEE. The CDR3 contains 15 residues. The V and J ends lost 4 bases and 3 bases respectively, with 16 bases between them. This CDR3 is CASSRSGAPYYGYTF. The DNA for the CDR3 is TGTGCCAGCAGCCGCTCTGGGGCTCCTTACTATGGCTACACCTTC.

CDR3 DNA sequence: TGTGCCAGCAGCGCACTGGGACAGGGTTACTCCTCTGGAAACACCATATATTTT. As protein: CASSALGQGYSSGNTIYF. The J gene is TRBJ1-3, the V gene TRBV9, with 9 bases identical to TRBD1. Germline-derived CDR1 and CDR2 are SGDLS and YYNGEE. This CDR3 contains 18 residues. V trimming: 3 bases; J trimming: 0 bases; junction bases outside the gene matches: 10.

The chain uses TRBV3-1 (or the pseudogene TRBV3-2) and TRBJ2-5, with 7 nucleotides matching TRBD2. Per germline, CDR1 LGHDT and CDR2 YNNKEL (reference sequence). The CDR3 sequence is 14 residues long. The V segment lost 1 base and the J segment 9 bases; nucleotides outside the gene matches: 8. The CDR3 DNA follows: TGTGCCAGCAGCCAAGCGGGGAGGGACCCGGCCCAGTACTTC. The encoded protein is CASSQAGRDPAQYF.

This clone occurred once. The V call is TRBV5-8, the J call TRBJ2-5; 8 bases align to TRBD2. The CDR3 has 16 residues. Germline V lookup: CDR1 SGHTS, CDR2 YDEGEE. Unmatched junction bases numbered 8, after V lost 2 bases and J lost 2 bases. The CDR3 sequence is CASSLGSGGLQETQYF. The CDR3 DNA reads as TGTGCCAGCAGCTTAGGAAGCGGGGGCTTACAAGAGACCCAGTACTTC.

The chain is built from TRBV9 and TRBJ2-1, with 10 nucleotides matching TRBD2. Trimming took 1 base from V and 2 from J; bases not matched to a gene: 3. Germline CDR1 is SGDLS and CDR2 is YYNGEE. This CDR3 has 16 residues. Written as DNA, the CDR3 is TGTGCCAGCAGCGTATCGAGCGGGGGGGCCTACAATGAGCAGTTCTTC. Translating gives CASSVSSGGAYNEQFF. Complete variable domain (other parts from reference TRBV9 and TRBJ2-1): DSGVTQTPKHLITATGQRVTLRCSPRSGDLSVYWYQQSLDQGLQFLIQYYNGEERAKGNILERFSAQQFPDLHSELNLSSLELGDSALYFCASSVSSGGAYNEQFFGPGTRLTVL.

The sample holds a few counts of this clone. V usage is TRBV2 and J usage is TRBJ1-2; no clear D gene. The CDR3 is 14 amino acids. Trimming took off 3 bases at V and 4 bases at J, with 12 bases between the two ends. Germline values: CDR1 SNHLY, CDR2 FYNNEI. CDR3 amino acids: CASSDISGPYGYTF. CDR3 nucleotide sequence: TGTGCCAGCAGTGATATCTCAGGCCCCTATGGCTACACCTTC. Supplemented by reference TRBV2 and TRBJ1-2, the full variable domain reads EPEVTQTPSHQVTQMGQEVILRCVPISNHLYFYWYRQILGQKVEFLVSFYNNEISEKSEIFDDQFSVERPDGSNFTLKIRSTKLEDSAMYFCASSDISGPYGYTFGSGTRLTVV.

This clone was recorded at least ten times. This chain uses TRBV15 with TRBJ2-2; maybe TRBD2 (5 bases). Trimming removed 5 bases from V and 0 bases from J, with 16 bases in between. The CDR3 runs 17 residues. Germline-derived CDR1 and CDR2 are LNHNV and YYDKDF (reference sequence). CDR3 coding DNA: TGTGCCACCAGCCCGGCGGGTGGGCTTACGAACACCGGGGAGCTGTTTTTT. Translated: CATSPAGGLTNTGELFF.

This rearrangement joins TRBV5-1 to TRBJ2-7; weak D call: TRBD1 (6 bases). CDR1 is SGHRS and CDR2 is YFSETQ in the germline V gene. The length of the CDR3 is 15 residues. Trimming shortened V by 3 bases and J by 0 bases, and 13 bases separated the two germline ends. The CDR3 DNA follows: TGCGCCAGCAGCTCTCCAGACAGGACCTCCTACGAGCAGTACTTC. Protein product: CASSSPDRTSYEQYF.